This T cell receptor (beta chain) was captured by sequencing in a study of shared clonotypes between healthy human individuals (dated by TCRdb to about 2020). Regarding the complete study: The cohort included a few men and two women between 18 and 49 years of age. To increase sequencing depth and limit assay-specific biases, TCR repertoire library preparation and sequencing were carried out by different laboratories using diverse techniques. Blood TCR repertoires of about five healthy adults were deeply sequenced to estimate repertoire size and the extent of clonotype sharing between individuals. Each donor's leukapheresis produced roughly between about 0.9 and 9.5 billion PBMCs. For each donor, three plates each were used for CD4 naive and CD4 memory, two plates were used for CD8 naive, and one plate was used for CD8 memory. What the work shows at the level of the full study, not this receptor alone: Even with the large sequencing depth, rarefaction of the sorted-subset datasets indicated that sequencing was incomplete. Pairwise subsampling led to the expectation that sequencing depth would affect the degree of clonotype sharing among donors. Clonotypes shared by all four sorted-subset donors showed higher generation probabilities than non-shared clonotypes. The genetic and exposure-history diversity represented was limited by the small number of donors. Sampling was restricted to blood, and TCR repertoires in tissue are likely to differ from TCR repertoires in blood. Estimated clonotype richness was generally larger for naive than for memory subsets. Across four donors, 5% to 6% of naive CD4, over 3% of naive CD8, roughly 2.2% of memory CD4, and approximately 0.42% of memory CD8 clonotypes were shared.

V lost 0 bases and J lost 8 bases; the stretch between them is 8 bases long. The CDR3 goes from the cysteine to the phenylalanine over 13 residues. Of the read, only the CDR3 DNA is kept; its 39 bases are in frame from base 1. Based on the germline V gene (reference sequence), the CDR1 and CDR2 sequences are LNHDA and SQIVND. Note on this clone: Its antigen is still unknown. Base quality data are lacking; no much larger clone is found one base away.

Using the deep immunoSEQ assay, multiplex PCR amplified TCR CDR3 regions from genomic DNA. For each cell subset, the extracted genomic DNA was distributed evenly across all wells of several immunoSEQ 96-well plates, and each plate served as one replicate. For sorted subsets, around 200 ng genomic DNA, equal to 30,000 to 35,000 T cell genomes, was loaded into each replicate PCR. Purified libraries were quantified with a Qubit 3.0 fluorometer, sized on a Bioanalyzer 2100, and re-quantified with the KAPA Library Quantification kit. Each immunoSEQ 96-well plate was sequenced on its own single-read 150-cycle Illumina NextSeq 550 flow cell. The authors' analysis ran thus. The immunoSEQ output contained only junctional sequences without quality scores, so filtering could not match that applied to full-length reads. To assign V/J genes and CDR3, sequences were annotated against IMGT germline references using PyIR, a Python wrapper for IgBLAST v1.9. Any read was removed if the V/J assignment was weak (E-value above 1e-6), the CDR3 was missing, or the read contained stop codons, out-of-frame junctions, or ambiguous translated residues. V3J clonotypes were defined as sequences sharing the same inferred V gene, J gene, and CDR3 amino acid sequence. Percentage overlap between repertoires was calculated by dividing the number of shared unique clonotypes by the size of the smaller repertoire. Repertoire richness was assessed with RTK rarefaction, the Chao1 estimator, and Recon v2.1 estimates of unobserved clonotypes. Generation probabilities for all TCRbeta clonotypes obtained by the gDNA method from a handful of donors were computed using OLGA. As stored in TCRdb, this immuneACCESS dataset retains in-frame rearrangements with V and J assigned. A fraction of the clones does not appear; measured against another copy, unresolved V genes explain less than half of the discrepancy, and the remainder lacks a known reason. V and J calls and clone size are given by that table; D and trimming were obtained from the DNA. The sample records about 820,000 clones, approximately 92% of which are singletons. The ten largest clones add up to 24% of the sample.

CD8 naive samples consisted of CD45RO-negative cells that were positively selected for CCR7, yielding a CD45RA+CCR7+ population without TemRA cells. Healthy HIV-negative adults with no recently reported acute infections or vaccinations were included as donors. All donors were Caucasian adults living in Nashville, Tennessee, USA. Blood was collected by leukapheresis, and PBMCs were isolated by Ficoll-Histopaque density gradient centrifugation and then cryopreserved in liquid nitrogen vapor phase. Analytical flow cytometry was used to check the purity and quantity of every magnetically sorted T cell population. Genomic DNA was isolated from each sorted fraction and quantified by UV absorbance on a Nanodrop 2000c.

The source is a man aged 30 to 45 in good health. This chain is built from TRBV19 and TRBJ2-1; the D segment cannot be called with confidence. Sequencing was carried out using naive CD8+ T cells sorted from blood. The cell subset or site label on this specimen signifies: CD45RA+CCR7+. This receptor carries the CDR3 CASSIEGNDEQFF. The DNA sequence is as follows: TGTGCCAGTAGTATAGAAGGGAATGATGAGCAGTTCTTC.